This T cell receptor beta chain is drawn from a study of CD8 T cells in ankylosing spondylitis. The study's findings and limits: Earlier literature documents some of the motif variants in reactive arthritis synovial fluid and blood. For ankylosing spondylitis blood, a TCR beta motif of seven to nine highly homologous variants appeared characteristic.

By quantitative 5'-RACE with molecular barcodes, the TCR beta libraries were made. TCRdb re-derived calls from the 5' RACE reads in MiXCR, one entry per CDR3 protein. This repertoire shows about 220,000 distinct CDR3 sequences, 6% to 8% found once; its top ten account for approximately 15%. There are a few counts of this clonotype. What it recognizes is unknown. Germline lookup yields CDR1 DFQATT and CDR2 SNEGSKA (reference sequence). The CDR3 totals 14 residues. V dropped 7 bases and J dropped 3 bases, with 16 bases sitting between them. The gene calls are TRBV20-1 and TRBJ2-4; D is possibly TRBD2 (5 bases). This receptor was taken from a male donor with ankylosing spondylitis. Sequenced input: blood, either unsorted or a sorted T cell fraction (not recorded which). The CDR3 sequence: CSVRTPVGKNIQYF. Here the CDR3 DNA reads TGCAGTGTTCGGACTCCAGTGGGCAAAAACATTCAGTACTTC.